Sequencing of this T cell receptor (beta chain) was carried out in a study of blood T cell repertoires in COVID-19. At the level of the study: COVID-19 samples from acute and convalescent phases originated in the United States, Italy and Spain. T cells, B-cell-depleted T cells, or PBMCs supplied cDNA or gDNA.

Per the original methods: From reference gene primer amplification, estimates of nucleated cell counts were derived. TCRdb's copy holds only in-frame clones and misses some; the assay was immunoSEQ multiplex PCR. V, J and clone size were drawn from that table, and D and trimming were deduced from the DNA. The repertoire holds tens of thousands of clones, with roughly 81% as singletons. CDR1 and CDR2 from the germline V gene are MNHEY and SVGAGI. This CDR3 has 12 residues. Germline trimming cut 7 bases from V and 15 bases from J; bases unmatched to any gene: 9. This sequence joins TRBV6-5 and TRBJ2-1; 10 bases agree with TRBD1. The sequence was obtained from a human donor in a cohort sampled during active COVID-19. Specimen: peripheral blood. DNA of the CDR3: TGTGCCAGCACTCAGGAGGGACAGGGGACGTTCTTC. Translation gives CASTQEGQGTFF.